This T cell receptor beta chain emerged from a study of beta chain features in type 1 diabetes. Comment on this clone: No antigen is known for it.

Germline CDR1 reads SNHLY; CDR2 reads FYNNEI. The CDR3 runs to 18 residues. V trimming: 4 bases; J trimming: 4 bases; junction bases outside the gene matches: 14. Study-wide points: TCRB repertoires of naive, central memory and Treg cells appeared more similar among patients than among healthy donors.

The sequenced template was cDNA made from the entire isolated RNA. Some clones are missing from TCRdb's copy, which holds only in-frame ones; the method was immunoSEQ multiplex PCR. This repertoire shows 110,000 or so clones, 40% found once; its top ten account for roughly 0.059%. The TCR sequence derives from a woman aged 18-30 years in good health. The sample taken for sequencing was stem cell memory CD4+ T cells from blood. The chain employs TRBV2 and TRBJ2-7; 12 bases agree with TRBD1. For the CDR3, the DNA is TGTGCCAGCAGTGCCCCGGGACAGGGGGCGTCGGCGCGGTACGAGCAGTACTTC. Encoded protein: CASSAPGQGASARYEQYF. The full variable domain, its missing parts supplied by reference TRBV2 and TRBJ2-7, is EPEVTQTPSHQVTQMGQEVILRCVPISNHLYFYWYRQILGQKVEFLVSFYNNEISEKSEIFDDQFSVERPDGSNFTLKIRSTKLEDSAMYFCASSAPGQGASARYEQYFGPGTRLTVT.